The 7 T cell receptor beta chains presented below share a single source sample, sequenced in a study of early stage breast cancer tumors. TCRdb's copy holds only in-frame clones and misses some; the assay was immunoSEQ multiplex PCR. The repertoire holds 44,000 or so clones, with 83% as singletons. Material: blood. Receptors originate from a person aged 45-60 years with breast cancer.

This chain joins TRBV11-2 and TRBJ2-5; tentative D call: TRBD1 (7 bases). V lost 1 base to trimming and J lost 5 bases, with 20 bases between them. This CDR3 region has 17 residues. Germline V gene sequence: CDR1 SGHAT, CDR2 FQNNGV. This chain's CDR3 is CASSLGVRTQGRETQYF. CDR3 nucleotides: TGTGCCAGCAGCTTAGGCGTTAGAACACAGGGGAGGGAGACCCAGTACTTC.

This sequence joins TRBV15 and TRBJ1-6; the D is unclear. CDR3 length equals 18 residues. Germline lookup yields CDR1 LNHNV and CDR2 YYDKDF (reference sequence). V lost 0 bases to trimming and J lost 4 bases, with 16 bases between them. The CDR3 nucleotides read TGTGCCACCAGCAGAGATGATGGCAGAACCGATTATAATTCACCCCTCCACTTT. Amino acid sequence: CATSRDDGRTDYNSPLHF. The entire variable domain, with the rest obtained from reference TRBV15 and TRBJ1-6, is as follows: DAMVIQNPRYQVTQFGKPVTLSCSQTLNHNVMYWYQQKSSQAPKLLFHYYDKDFNNEADTPDNFQSRRPNTSFCFLDIRSPGLGDTAMYLCATSRDDGRTDYNSPLHFGNGTRLTVT.

The CDR3: CASSMSGGLDRGGGYTF. The CDR3 bases are TGTGCCAGTAGTATGTCTGGGGGCCTCGACCGGGGAGGAGGCTACACCTTC. This chain uses TRBV19 with TRBJ1-2; perhaps TRBD1 as D (6 bases). The CDR3 consists of 17 residues. Trimming removed 3 bases from V and 8 bases from J, with 25 bases in between. Germline-derived CDR1 and CDR2 are LNHDA and SQIVND (reference sequence).

The chain links TRBV10-3 to TRBJ2-5; 11 bases match TRBD1. J was trimmed by 5 bases and V by 4 bases; bases with no gene match: 3. CDR1 and CDR2 from the germline V gene are ENHRY and SYGVKD. This CDR3 region has 14 residues. CDR3 sequence reads: CAISGRDRGETQYF. DNA of the CDR3: TGTGCCATCAGTGGCCGGGACAGGGGGGAGACCCAGTACTTC.

V is TRBV4-3 and J is TRBJ1-1; D is unresolved. The CDR3 covers 15 residues. The V end was cut by 1 base, the J end by 1 base, with 10 bases between. Germline lookup yields CDR1 LGHNA and CDR2 YSLEER. The CDR3 DNA reads as TGCGCCAGCAGCCAAGTGTCAGCCCAGAACACTGAAGCTTTCTTT. Residues: CASSQVSAQNTEAFF.

The rearrangement links TRBV30 to TRBJ1-6; D is undetermined. V shed 0 bases and J shed 7 bases, with 28 bases lying between them. CDR3 length: 20 amino acids. The V gene's germline CDR1 is GTSNPN and CDR2 SVGIG (reference sequence). This CDR3 reads CAWSVDLVGSRVGSNSPLHF. Written as DNA, the CDR3 is TGTGCCTGGAGTGTAGACCTGGTTGGTAGCCGGGTGGGAAGCAATTCACCCCTCCACTTT.

This chain links TRBV5-4 with TRBJ2-2; D unclear. The CDR3 consists of 16 residues. Germline CDR1 is SGHNT and CDR2 is YYREEE (reference sequence). Trimming left V 0 bases short and J 0 bases short, with 9 bases between. The CDR3 region has the DNA TGTGCCAGCAGCTTGGACCTGGAGTCGAACACCGGGGAGCTGTTTTTT. Encoded protein: CASSLDLESNTGELFF.